These T cell receptor beta chains were read from a single sample in a study of OX40 agonist ivuxolimab in advanced cancers. Data came from immunoSEQ multiplex PCR; TCRdb stores just in-frame clones and leaves some out. The data contain roughly 91,000 clones, about 90% of them singletons. The sequencing here drew on CD4+ or CD8+ T cells sorted from blood, taken in a trial of the OX40 agonist ivuxolimab. Receptors were obtained from an adult with an advanced solid tumor such as melanoma, head and neck, liver or kidney cancer. The CDR3 runs from the conserved cysteine through the conserved F or W. A D gene is named only where the DNA matches it firmly. Clone size is given for some rows only: seen once, a few or many times, or a class if the clone is expanded.

CDR3,DNA,V,J,D,size
CASSPQTSEIGEQYF,TGTGCCAGCAGCCCCCAGACTAGCGAGATAGGAGAGCAGTACTTC,TRBV9,TRBJ2-7,TRBD2,.
CASSPGPPGDQPQHF,TGTGCCAGCTCGCCCGGGCCGCCGGGGGATCAGCCCCAGCATTTT,TRBV18,TRBJ1-5,.,.
CASSQRQTGTYGYTF,TGCGCCAGCAGCCAACGTCAAACCGGGACCTATGGCTACACCTTC,TRBV4-3,TRBJ1-2,.,.
CASQSTGLNSPLHF,TGTGCCAGCCAGTCGACAGGACTAAATTCACCCCTCCACTTT,TRBV6-1,TRBJ1-6,.,.
CASTSGAPGELFF,TGTGCCAGCACCTCGGGAGCACCCGGGGAGCTGTTTTTT,TRBV28,TRBJ2-2,.,.
CAWSVRRRGRGRTDTQYF,TGTGCCTGGAGTGTACGGAGAAGGGGACGAGGTCGCACAGATACGCAGTATTTT,TRBV30,TRBJ2-3,.,once
CASSQDLVRADTQYF,TGTGCCAGCAGCCAAGATCTTGTCAGGGCTGATACGCAGTATTTT,TRBV14,TRBJ2-3,.,.
CASSLPGAGYTF,TGTGCCAGCAGCTTGCCCGGGGCTGGCTACACCTTC,TRBV5-4,TRBJ1-2,.,.
CAWSGQGNSPLHF,TGTGCCTGGAGCGGACAGGGAAATTCACCCCTCCACTTT,TRBV30,TRBJ1-6,TRBD1,.
CAWSSKTLGGETQYF,TGTGCCTGGAGTTCTAAGACACTTGGGGGGGAGACCCAGTACTTC,TRBV30,TRBJ2-5,.,.
CASSSGGSYNEQFF,TGTGCCAGCAGCTCGGGGGGGTCGTACAATGAGCAGTTCTTC,TRBV7-2,TRBJ2-1,TRBD2,.
CASSLGGGGLVNSPLHF,TGTGCCAGCAGCCTGGGGGGAGGCGGCTTGGTAAATTCACCCCTCCACTTT,TRBV7-9,TRBJ1-6,.,.
CASSLTWGNQPQHF,TGTGCCAGCAGTTTGACCTGGGGCAATCAGCCCCAGCATTTT,TRBV28,TRBJ1-5,.,once
CASSQDWIGGGFQETQYF,TGCGCCAGCAGCCAAGATTGGATTGGCGGGGGATTCCAAGAGACCCAGTACTTC,TRBV4-3,TRBJ2-5,TRBD2,.
CSASWGNTEAFF,TGCAGCGCTAGTTGGGGAAACACTGAAGCTTTCTTT,TRBV29-1,TRBJ1-1,.,.
CASSARTAQDSPLHF,TGTGCCAGTAGTGCGAGGACAGCCCAGGATTCACCCCTCCACTTT,TRBV19,TRBJ1-6,.,.
CASSKRGAGGEDCDYNEQFF,TGTGCCAGCAGCAAACGGGGAGCGGGGGGTGAAGATTGCGACTACAATGAGCAGTTCTTC,TRBV21-1,TRBJ2-1,.,.
CASSLIGRQSTDTQYF,TGTGCCAGCAGCTTAATAGGACGGCAGTCCACAGATACGCAGTATTTT,TRBV7-3,TRBJ2-3,.,.
CATSRDWGTDTQYF,TGTGCCACCAGCAGAGATTGGGGCACAGATACGCAGTATTTT,TRBV15,TRBJ2-3,.,.
CASTQGGGGVGGYTF,TGTGCCAGCACCCAAGGGGGAGGGGGAGTTGGTGGCTACACCTTC,TRBV7-9,TRBJ1-2,.,few
CAWGGQNSYEQYF,TGTGCCTGGGGGGGACAGAACTCCTACGAGCAGTACTTC,TRBV30,TRBJ2-7,TRBD1,.
CASSLPNAGHYGYTF,TGTGCCAGCAGCTTACCCAATGCGGGGCACTATGGCTACACCTTC,TRBV7-2,TRBJ1-2,.,.
CASSPTTGKEGYTF,TGTGCCAGCAGTCCCACTACAGGGAAGGAAGGCTACACCTTC,TRBV28,TRBJ1-2,.,.
CATQDRTHETQYF,TGTGCCACCCAGGACAGGACCCACGAGACCCAGTACTTC,TRBV27,TRBJ2-5,TRBD1,.
CASSPTEYEQYF,TGTGCCAGCTCCCCAACGGAGTACGAGCAGTACTTC,TRBV18,TRBJ2-7,.,.
CASSPQGNEQYF,TGTGCCAGTAGTCCTCAGGGTAACGAGCAGTACTTC,TRBV19,TRBJ2-7,.,.
CASSQEARQGLYNSPLHF,TGCGCCAGCAGCCAAGAGGCCCGACAGGGCTTATATAATTCACCCCTCCACTTT,TRBV4-1,TRBJ1-6,TRBD1,.
CASSLRGSATDTQYF,TGTGCCAGCAGCTTACGGGGGTCCGCCACAGATACGCAGTATTTT,TRBV7-2,TRBJ2-3,.,.
CASSQVEGGKQPQHF,TGTGCCAGCAGCCAAGTGGAAGGGGGTAAACAGCCCCAGCATTTT,TRBV4-2,TRBJ1-5,.,.
CAIQRTASTDTQYF,TGTGCCATCCAAAGGACAGCTAGCACAGATACGCAGTATTTT,TRBV5-4,TRBJ2-3,.,once
CASSALQGSYNEQFF,TGTGCCAGCAGTGCCCTCCAGGGCTCCTACAATGAGCAGTTCTTC,TRBV7-6,TRBJ2-1,.,.
CASTFPDSGGSTDTQYF,TGTGCCAGCACCTTTCCGGATAGCGGGGGGAGCACAGATACGCAGTATTTT,TRBV7-9,TRBJ2-3,TRBD2,.
CASRYPPPPFYGYTF,TGTGCCAGCAGATACCCACCACCACCTTTCTATGGCTACACCTTC,TRBV28,TRBJ1-2,.,.
CASSLVAGYYNEQFF,TGTGCCAGCAGCTTAGTAGCGGGGTATTACAATGAGCAGTTCTTC,TRBV11-2,TRBJ2-1,TRBD2,once
CASSLDMSSGDREGSPLHF,TGTGCCAGCAGCTTAGATATGAGTTCGGGGGACAGGGAGGGTTCACCCCTCCACTTT,TRBV5-4,TRBJ1-6,TRBD1,few
CASSLNGYTF,TGTGCCAGCAGTTTAAATGGCTACACCTTC,TRBV28,TRBJ1-2,.,.
CASRDGGQGSNEQYF,TGTGCCAGCAGGGACGGTGGGCAGGGGTCTAACGAGCAGTACTTC,TRBV6-5,TRBJ2-7,.,once
CASSQEGNKSSYNEQFF,TGCGCCAGCAGCCAAGAGGGGAATAAGAGCTCCTACAATGAGCAGTTCTTC,TRBV4-3,TRBJ2-1,.,.
CASNREGATGANVLTF,TGTGCCAGTAACCGAGAGGGGGCAACTGGGGCCAACGTCCTGACTTTC,TRBV19,TRBJ2-6,TRBD1,.
CASSNGQGNSPLHF,TGTGCCAGCAGTAATGGACAGGGGAATTCACCCCTCCACTTT,TRBV6-6,TRBJ1-6,TRBD1,.
CASSVGLPGTSPYGYTF,TGTGCCAGCAGCGTAGGTCTCCCCGGGACATCCCCCTATGGCTACACCTTC,TRBV9,TRBJ1-2,.,.
CASSSRPGDTQYF,TGTGCCAGCAGCTCAAGACCGGGGGATACGCAGTATTTT,TRBV7-2,TRBJ2-3,.,.
CASSPFADPYGYTF,TGTGCCAGCAGCCCGTTCGCAGACCCATATGGCTACACCTTC,TRBV7-2,TRBJ1-2,.,.
CASSDLLASGANVLTF,TGTGCCAGCAGTGACCTACTAGCTTCTGGGGCCAACGTCCTGACTTTC,TRBV6-1,TRBJ2-6,.,.
CASSLFFGGSGNTIYF,TGTGCCAGCAGCTTATTCTTTGGGGGTTCCGGAAACACCATATATTTT,TRBV7-2,TRBJ1-3,.,.
CASSHTGLRSSYNEQFF,TGCGCCAGCAGCCATACGGGACTCCGGAGCTCCTACAATGAGCAGTTCTTC,TRBV4-1,TRBJ2-1,.,.